This T cell receptor (beta chain) was documented in a study of long-term antiretroviral therapy in people with HIV. Version v3.0 of the immunoSEQ assay ran at survey level. Libraries were prepared by immunoSEQ multiplex PCR; TCRdb keeps only in-frame clonotypes and omits some of them. The data hold approximately 26,000 clones, with roughly 85% observed a single time. Trimming removed 6 bases at V and 2 bases at J, with 7 bases between. Germline V gene data show CDR1 as SQVTM and CDR2 as ANQGSEA. The CDR3 has 11 residues. The V call is TRBV29-1, the J call TRBJ1-1, with D unresolved. The source of this sequence is a woman in her 40s with HIV. Here the sequenced sample was unsorted PBMCs, taken 1.2 years after starting antiretroviral therapy. CDR3 amino acids: CSVQPNTEAFF. CDR3 nucleotides: TGCAGCGTGCAGCCTAACACTGAAGCTTTCTTT.